The 21 T cell receptor beta chains below all came from one sample that was sequenced in a study of blood T cell repertoires in COVID-19. Measured with immunoSEQ multiplex PCR; TCRdb has only the in-frame clones, and not every one. The repertoire holds 120,000 or so clones, with 90% as singletons. Sequencing used peripheral blood. Every receptor here comes from a man between 50 and 59 years old with active COVID-19.

This clone has just one count. V gene TRBV7-9 combines with J gene TRBJ1-4; possibly TRBD1 for D (6 bases). This CDR3 is built from 13 residues. V lost 1 base and J 8 bases, leaving 8 bases between the germline ends. Germline CDR1 is SEHNR and CDR2 is FQNEAQ (reference sequence). CDR3 bases: TGTGCCAGCAGCTTAGGGCAGGGGGAAAAACTGTTTTTT. As protein: CASSLGQGEKLFF.

J is TRBJ2-5 and V is TRBV9; D is possibly TRBD2 (6 bases). Trimming stripped 4 bases from V and 0 bases from J, with 10 bases between. The CDR3 length is 14 residues. Germline lookup yields CDR1 SGDLS and CDR2 YYNGEE. The CDR3 sequence is CASSIIADQETQYF. CDR3 nucleotide sequence: TGTGCCAGCAGCATAATAGCGGACCAAGAGACCCAGTACTTC.

The CDR3 is CASRESGGTYNEQFF. The CDR3 DNA is TGCGCCAGCAGGGAAAGCGGAGGAACCTACAATGAGCAGTTCTTC. The chain is built from TRBV10-2 and TRBJ2-1; a possible D gene is TRBD2 (5 bases). V was pared by 6 bases and J by 2 bases, with 14 bases between. This CDR3 is built from 15 residues. The germline CDR1 and CDR2 sequences are WSHSY and SAAADI.

This clone has just a few counts. This chain joins TRBV10-3 and TRBJ2-3; 10 positions agree with TRBD2. The V gene end was trimmed by 3 bases and the J gene end by 3 bases; junction bases not matched to a gene: 3. This CDR3 is 15 amino acids long. Germline lookup yields CDR1 ENHRY and CDR2 SYGVKD. CDR3 loop: CAISDSGRGTDTQYF. CDR3 coding DNA: TGTGCCATCAGTGACAGCGGGAGGGGGACAGATACGCAGTATTTT.

In its sample, this clone was seen once. The chain combines TRBV9 with TRBJ2-1; weak D call: TRBD1 (5 bases). CDR1 is SGDLS and CDR2 is YYNGEE in the germline V gene. V was cut by 4 bases and J by 8 bases, with 7 bases left in between. The CDR3 loop spans 11 amino acids. CDR3 sequence: CASSPGYEQFF. In DNA, the CDR3 is TGTGCCAGCAGCCCAGGGTATGAGCAGTTCTTC.

This clone occurred once. This chain connects TRBV11-2 to TRBJ1-4; D unresolved. This CDR3 region has 14 residues. CDR1 is SGHAT and CDR2 is FQNNGV in the germline V gene. Trimming shortened V by 4 bases and J by 1 base, and 7 bases separated the two germline ends. The DNA for the CDR3 is TGTGCCAGCAGCTCCCGCAGAACTAATGAAAAACTGTTTTTT. Its protein is CASSSRRTNEKLFF.

The V and J genes are TRBV3-1 (or the pseudogene TRBV3-2) and TRBJ2-7; TRBD2 agrees at 7 bases. CDR1 LGHDT and CDR2 YNNKEL come from the germline V gene (reference sequence). This CDR3 is built from 15 residues. The V segment lost 4 bases and the J segment 0 bases; nucleotides outside the gene matches: 6. CDR3 protein: CASSPSGGGSYEQYF. CDR3 nucleotides: TGTGCCAGCAGCCCTTCTGGCGGGGGCTCCTACGAGCAGTACTTC.

The chain is built from TRBV11-1 and TRBJ2-1; D is ambiguous. V dropped 5 bases and J dropped 6 bases, with 11 bases sitting between them. This CDR3 comprises 13 residues. The germline gives CDR1 SGHAT, CDR2 FQDESV (reference sequence). The CDR3 DNA sequence: TGTGCCAGCAGCCCCAGGCCCCGCAATGAGCAGTTCTTC. Translating gives CASSPRPRNEQFF.

This sequence joins TRBV18 and TRBJ1-2, with D unclear. Trimming removed 4 bases at V and 8 bases at J, with 29 bases between. Germline CDR1 and CDR2: KGHSH and LQKENI. This CDR3 has 18 amino acids. CDR3: CASSRAPGSQFGLTGYTF. CDR3 DNA: TGTGCCAGCTCACGCGCCCCCGGGTCCCAGTTCGGCCTTACGGGCTACACCTTC. The variable domain in full, completed from reference TRBV18 and TRBJ1-2, reads NAGVMQNPRHLVRRRGQEARLRCSPMKGHSHVYWYRQLPEEGLKFMVYLQKENIIDESGMPKERFSAEFPKEGPSILRIQQVVRGDSAAYFCASSRAPGSQFGLTGYTFGSGTRLTVV.

The CDR3 DNA follows: TGTGCCAGCAGCCAAGGCAGGGGTCCCTACAATGAGCAGTTCTTC. Protein: CASSQGRGPYNEQFF. This chain joins TRBV3-1 (or the pseudogene TRBV3-2) and TRBJ2-1; the D gene is possibly TRBD1 (6 bases). The V gene lost 1 base and the J gene lost 2 bases, with 9 bases spanning the gap. This CDR3 comprises 15 residues. CDR1 LGHDT and CDR2 YNNKEL come from the germline V gene (reference sequence).

This sequence joins TRBV2 and TRBJ1-4, with D possibly matching TRBD1 (6 bases). This CDR3 is 13 amino acids long. V was shortened by 3 bases and J by 13 bases, with 15 bases between the two germline ends. The germline V gene has CDR1 SNHLY and CDR2 FYNNEI. CDR3 bases: TGTGCCAGCAGTGACGAGACAGGCGTCGGACTGTTTTTT. Translating gives CASSDETGVGLFF.

V usage is TRBV2 and J usage is TRBJ2-3; 7 positions match TRBD1. The V gene end was trimmed by 6 bases and the J gene end by 0 bases; junction bases not matched to a gene: 6. Germline loops: CDR1 SNHLY, CDR2 FYNNEI. The CDR3 spans 15 residues. CDR3 in amino acids: CASSVGDSSTDTQYF. CDR3 coding DNA: TGTGCCAGCAGCGTTGGGGACAGCAGCACAGATACGCAGTATTTT.

This chain uses TRBV5-6 with TRBJ2-5; 8 bases map to TRBD2. With V trimmed by 0 bases and J by 4 bases, 5 bases remained unmatched. This CDR3 contains 15 residues. Germline loops: CDR1 SGHDT, CDR2 YYEEEE. The CDR3 DNA is TGTGCCAGCAGCTTGGTATTAGCGGGAACAGAGACCCAGTACTTC. Its protein product is CASSLVLAGTETQYF.

This chain connects TRBV28 to TRBJ2-3; a weak D match, TRBD1 (5 bases). Germline CDR1 reads MDHEN; CDR2 reads SYDVKM. Trimming removed 6 bases from V and 1 base from J, with 14 bases in between. The CDR3 has 15 amino acids. As DNA, the CDR3 is TGTGCCAGCAGGGGATGGGCAGGGCGCACAGATACGCAGTATTTT. Amino acids: CASRGWAGRTDTQYF.

V gene TRBV5-6 combines with J gene TRBJ2-5; D is undetermined. There are 16 residues in the CDR3. CDR1 SGHDT and CDR2 YYEEEE come from the germline V gene. The V end lost 3 bases, the J end lost 2 bases, and 17 bases lay between the germline ends. The CDR3 spells CASSYQSQLIQETQYF. The CDR3 DNA is TGTGCCAGCAGCTATCAATCCCAGTTGATTCAAGAGACCCAGTACTTC.

This clone was detected once. CDR3 sequence (DNA): TGCGCCAGCAGCCAAGAGCCAGTCCTGAACACCGGGGAGCTGTTTTTT. Translation gives CASSQEPVLNTGELFF. The chain couples TRBV4-1 to TRBJ2-2, with no clear D. The ends were cut back, 0 bases at V and 1 base at J, with 9 bases in the middle. The CDR3 is made up of 16 amino acids. The germline gives CDR1 MGHRA, CDR2 YSYEKL.

CDR3 DNA: TGTGCCAGTAGTATGCGGGGCATCTCACGGGCTCAGTACTTC. It specifies CASSMRGISRAQYF. This chain links TRBV19 with TRBJ2-4; D might be TRBD2 (6 bases). The CDR3 sequence is 14 residues long. V lost 3 bases to trimming and J lost 12 bases, with 18 bases between them. Germline assignment: CDR1 LNHDA and CDR2 SQIVND (reference sequence).

The rearrangement joins TRBV7-9 to TRBJ2-1; 7 bases are a match to TRBD2. Germline values: CDR1 SEHNR, CDR2 FQNEAQ (reference sequence). The V and J ends lost 5 bases and 7 bases, in that order; junction bases with no gene match: 11. The CDR3 extends over 15 amino acids. Here the CDR3 DNA reads TGTGCCAGCAGCCATGGGAGGGCCTCTTTTAATGAGCAGTTCTTC. It is translated as CASSHGRASFNEQFF.

This rearrangement joins TRBV6-5 to TRBJ1-2; TRBD1 aligns across 7 bases. CDR1 and CDR2 (germline): MNHEY, SVGAGI. The CDR3 runs 15 residues. V lost 5 bases and J lost 0; bases outside the gene matches: 6. The CDR3 loop is CASSLTGVANYGYTF. Here the CDR3 DNA reads TGTGCCAGCAGTCTTACAGGGGTTGCTAACTATGGCTACACCTTC.

The chain recombines TRBV6-5 with TRBJ1-1, with TRBD1 matching 8 bases. Germline CDR1 is MNHEY and CDR2 is SVGAGI. CDR3 length equals 13 residues. J was trimmed by 4 bases and V by 5 bases; bases with no gene match: 3. CDR3 nucleotides: TGTGCCAGCAGTCTCGACAGGGGCACTGAAGCTTTCTTT. It encodes CASSLDRGTEAFF.

The chain combines TRBV3-1 (or the pseudogene TRBV3-2) with TRBJ2-3; TRBD2 agrees at 8 bases. This CDR3 contains 18 residues. CDR1 and CDR2 (germline): LGHDT, YNNKEL (reference sequence). J lost 3 bases, V lost 1 base, and 12 bases had no gene match. The CDR3 nucleotides read TGTGCCAGCAGCCAAGCCGTCCAGGTAGCGGGGCGAACAGATACGCAGTATTTT. Amino acids: CASSQAVQVAGRTDTQYF.